The sequence of this T cell receptor beta chain was determined in a study of blood T cells in healthy people across ages (dated by TCRdb to the mid-2010s). Background for the entire study: Template switching captured roughly one uniquely barcoded TCR beta cDNA molecule per two T cells in model experiments. Age-related changes in TCR beta repertoire diversity were measured in the study by deep sequencing normalized with unique cDNA molecular identifiers. Using the same blood draw, the study looked at two additional independent replicas of 1 million unique cDNA reads for two donors, one aged 18 to 30 and the other aged 80 or older. Four age groups were formed from the donors: young (average about 15 years), middle-aged (approximately 39), aged (around 62) and long-lived (around 80). To avoid experimental bias, donors of different ages were distributed randomly across sequencing lanes. Findings and caveats that apply to the study as a whole: Observed TCR beta diversity per million T cells fell roughly linearly with age, and a significant reduction was already apparent by age approximately 40. Estimates of total diversity based on one million sequenced T cells were considered lower bounds and underestimates. Observed TCR beta diversity correlated strongly with the percentage of naive T cells measured by flow cytometry. Bulk unsorted PBMC profiling prevented conclusive comparison of naive and antigen-experienced compartments. Compared with the aged group, more naive CD4+ T cells, fewer expanded clones and increased TCR diversity were shown by the long-lived group, suggesting age selection. Because donor CMV infection status was unknown, age-related changes in expanded clonotypes were potentially confounded.

Notes on this clonotype: Its antigen has not been determined. Nothing much larger sits one base from this clone, and base qualities are not available.

Library method: 5' RACE. The run used an Illumina HiSeq 2500. The second PCR ran for roughly 7 to 12 cycles and used a J-beta primer mix along with a sample-barcoded 5' primer. Each TCR beta cDNA molecule received a unique molecular identifier from a template-switch 5' adaptor carrying 12 random nucleotides. Each sample yielded at least 2.5 million CDR3-containing paired-end reads. First-strand cDNA synthesis was performed from all RNA using the Mint cDNA synthesis kit, with priming by a TRBC-specific oligonucleotide. All cDNA was treated with uracil-DNA glycosylase and then went through a first 18-cycle PCR with the universal primers M1SS and BC2_uni_R. Per the authors' processing: Each sample was normalized by randomly selecting 1 million high-quality reads, each carrying a distinct molecular identifier. Instead of being binned into consensus sequences, reads that shared molecular identifiers were thrown out. MiTCR, set to a Q25 quality threshold and the strictest error-elimination algorithm, was used for CDR3 identification, clonotype clustering and error correction. A nonparametric unseen species model with Euler transformation was used to estimate lower-bound total TCR beta diversity. TCRdb itself trimmed the public reads at Q25 with fastp, ran MiXCR and retained productive beta chains. Each entry merges the rows of one CDR3 protein and shows their most common DNA and genes. For this entry, the V and J calls and clone size follow TCRdb and not the study's own pipeline. The sample profile shows about 1.8 million distinct CDR3 sequences; around 50% of them were found once. The ten largest clones capture 2.1% of the sample.

Per the germline V gene (reference sequence), MNHEY is the CDR1 and SMNVEV is the CDR2. V is pruned by 0 bases and J by 3 bases, leaving 13 bases of the junction without a gene match. Its CDR3 holds 18 amino acids, cysteine through phenylalanine. This entry keeps only the CDR3 DNA: 54 bases, framed from base 1. Systemically healthy Caucasian individuals from Russia, 39 in total and aged roughly 6 to 100 years, were included as donors. Each donor gave around 9.8 milliliters of peripheral blood, collected into EDTA-treated Vacutainer tubes. Ficoll-Paque density-gradient centrifugation was used to isolate PBMCs, with at least 7 million obtained per sample. Trizol reagent was used to extract total RNA from the PBMCs, yielding at least 6 micrograms per sample. For every donor, an aliquot of PBMCs went through flow cytometry to measure the percentages of naive CD45RAhigh/CD27high T cells.

The sequence joins TRBV27 to TRBJ2-5; 7 bases in the junction line up with TRBD2. Input material: blood. The TCR was taken from a woman aged 40 to 50 in good health. Read as DNA, the sequence is TGTGCCAGCAGTTTATCGACAATTGGAGGGCGGGGGAAAGAGACCCAGTACTTC. It translates to CASSLSTIGGRGKETQYF.